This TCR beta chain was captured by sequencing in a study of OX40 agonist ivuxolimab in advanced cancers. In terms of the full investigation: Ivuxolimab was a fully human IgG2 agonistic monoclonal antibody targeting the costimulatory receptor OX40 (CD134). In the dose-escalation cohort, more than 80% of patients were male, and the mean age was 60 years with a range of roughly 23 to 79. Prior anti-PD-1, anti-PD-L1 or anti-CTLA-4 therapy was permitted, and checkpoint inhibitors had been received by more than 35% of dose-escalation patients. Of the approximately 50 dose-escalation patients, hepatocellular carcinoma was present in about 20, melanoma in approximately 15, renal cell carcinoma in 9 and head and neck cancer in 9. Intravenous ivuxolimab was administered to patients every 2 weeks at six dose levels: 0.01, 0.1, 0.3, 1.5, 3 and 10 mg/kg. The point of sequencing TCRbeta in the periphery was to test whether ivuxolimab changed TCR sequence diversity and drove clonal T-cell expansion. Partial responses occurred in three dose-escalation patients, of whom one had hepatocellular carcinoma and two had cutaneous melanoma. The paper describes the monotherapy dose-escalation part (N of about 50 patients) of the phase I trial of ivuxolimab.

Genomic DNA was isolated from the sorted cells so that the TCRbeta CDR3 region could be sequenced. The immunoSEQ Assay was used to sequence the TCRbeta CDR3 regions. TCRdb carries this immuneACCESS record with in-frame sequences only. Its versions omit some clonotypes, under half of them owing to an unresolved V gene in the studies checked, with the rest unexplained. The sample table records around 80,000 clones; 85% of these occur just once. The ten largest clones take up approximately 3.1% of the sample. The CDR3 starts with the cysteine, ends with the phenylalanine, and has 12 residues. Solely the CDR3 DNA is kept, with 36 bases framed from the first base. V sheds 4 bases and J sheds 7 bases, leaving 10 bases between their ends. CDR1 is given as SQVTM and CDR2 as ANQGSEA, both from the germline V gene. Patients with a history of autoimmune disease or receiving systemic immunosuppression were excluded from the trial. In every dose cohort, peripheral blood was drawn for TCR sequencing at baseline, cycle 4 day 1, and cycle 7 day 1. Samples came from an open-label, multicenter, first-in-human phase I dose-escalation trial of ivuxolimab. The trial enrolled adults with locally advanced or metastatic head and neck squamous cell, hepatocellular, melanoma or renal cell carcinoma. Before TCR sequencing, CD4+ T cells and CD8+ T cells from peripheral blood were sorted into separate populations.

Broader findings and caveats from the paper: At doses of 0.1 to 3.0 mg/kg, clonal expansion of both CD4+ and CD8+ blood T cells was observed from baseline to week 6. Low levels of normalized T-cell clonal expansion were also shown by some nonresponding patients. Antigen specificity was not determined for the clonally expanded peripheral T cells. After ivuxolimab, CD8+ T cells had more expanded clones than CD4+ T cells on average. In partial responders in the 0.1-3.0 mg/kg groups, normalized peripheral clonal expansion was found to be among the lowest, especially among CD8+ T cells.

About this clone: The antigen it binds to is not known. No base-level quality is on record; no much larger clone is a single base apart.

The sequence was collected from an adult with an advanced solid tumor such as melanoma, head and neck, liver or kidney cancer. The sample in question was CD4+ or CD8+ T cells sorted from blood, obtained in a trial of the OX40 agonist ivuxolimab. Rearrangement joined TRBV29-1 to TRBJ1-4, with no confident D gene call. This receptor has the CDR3 CSVVLLGEKLFF. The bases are TGCAGCGTTGTCCTTTTGGGTGAAAAACTGTTTTTT. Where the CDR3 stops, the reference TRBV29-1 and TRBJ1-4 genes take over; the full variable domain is SAVISQKPSRDICQRGTSLTIQCQVDSQVTMMFWYRQQPGQSLTLIATANQGSEATYESGFVIDKFPISRPNLTFSTLTVSNMSPEDSSIYLCSVVLLGEKLFFGSGTQLSVL.